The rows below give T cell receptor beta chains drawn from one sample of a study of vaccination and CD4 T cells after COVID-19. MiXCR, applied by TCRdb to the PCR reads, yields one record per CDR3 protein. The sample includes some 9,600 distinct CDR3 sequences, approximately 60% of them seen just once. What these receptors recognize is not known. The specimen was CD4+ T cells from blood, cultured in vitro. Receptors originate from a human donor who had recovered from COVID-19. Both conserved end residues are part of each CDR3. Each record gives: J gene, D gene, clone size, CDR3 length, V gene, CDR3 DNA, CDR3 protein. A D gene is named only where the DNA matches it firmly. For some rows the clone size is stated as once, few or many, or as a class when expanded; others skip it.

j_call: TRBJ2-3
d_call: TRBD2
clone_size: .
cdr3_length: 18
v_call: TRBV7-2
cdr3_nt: TGTGCCAGCAGCTTAGATTCCCTTACTAGCGGGGGTTCTCGTACGCAGTATTTT
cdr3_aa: CASSLDSLTSGGSRTQYF

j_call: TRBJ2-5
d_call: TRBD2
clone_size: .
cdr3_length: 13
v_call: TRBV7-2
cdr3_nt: TGTGCCAGCAGCTTAGATCCGGGGGGTACCCAGTACTTC
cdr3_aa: CASSLDPGGTQYF

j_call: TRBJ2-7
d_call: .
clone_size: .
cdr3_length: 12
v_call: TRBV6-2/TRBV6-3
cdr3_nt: TGTGCCAGCAGTTATCTCTGGAGGGAGCAGTACTTC
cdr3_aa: CASSYLWREQYF

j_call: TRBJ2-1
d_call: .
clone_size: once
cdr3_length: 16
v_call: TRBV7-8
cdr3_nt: TGTGCCAGCAGCTTCAAAGGTCTAACCGCCCCGAATGAGCAGTTCTTC
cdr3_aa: CASSFKGLTAPNEQFF

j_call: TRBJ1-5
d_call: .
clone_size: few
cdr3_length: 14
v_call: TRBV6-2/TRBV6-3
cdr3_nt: TGTGCCAGCAGTTACGCCGACTGGGATCGGCCCCAGCATTTT
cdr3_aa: CASSYADWDRPQHF

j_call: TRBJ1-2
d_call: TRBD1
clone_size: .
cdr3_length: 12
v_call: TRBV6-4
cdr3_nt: TGTGCCAGCAGGGGACAGGATTATGGCTACACCTTC
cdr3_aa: CASRGQDYGYTF

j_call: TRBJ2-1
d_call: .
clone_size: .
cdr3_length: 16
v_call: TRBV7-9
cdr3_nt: TGTGCCAGCAGCTTAGAGGGGATTAAGGGTTACAATGAGCAGTTCTTC
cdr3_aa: CASSLEGIKGYNEQFF

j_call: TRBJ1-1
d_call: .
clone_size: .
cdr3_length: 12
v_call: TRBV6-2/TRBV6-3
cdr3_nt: TGTGCCAGCACGGCGGATTTCACTGAAGCTTTCTTT
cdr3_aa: CASTADFTEAFF

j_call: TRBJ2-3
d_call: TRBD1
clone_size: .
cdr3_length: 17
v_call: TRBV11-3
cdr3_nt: TGTGCCAGCAGCTCAGGAATGCACAAGGGGGCCGTCGATACGCAGTATTTT
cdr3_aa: CASSSGMHKGAVDTQYF

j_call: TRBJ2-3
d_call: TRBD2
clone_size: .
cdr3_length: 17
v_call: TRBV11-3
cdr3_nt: TGTGCCAGCAGCTTAGAGTTTTCGGCGGGAGTGGCGGATACGCAGTATTTT
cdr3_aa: CASSLEFSAGVADTQYF

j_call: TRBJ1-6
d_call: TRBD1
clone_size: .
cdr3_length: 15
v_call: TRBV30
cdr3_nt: TGTGCCTGGAGTCCCCGGGACAGGGAGAATTCACCCCTCCACTTT
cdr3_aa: CAWSPRDRENSPLHF

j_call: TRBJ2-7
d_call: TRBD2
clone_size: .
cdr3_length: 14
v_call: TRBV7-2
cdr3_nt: TGTGCCAGCAGCTTAGCGGCGGGAGGGACCGAGCAGTACTTC
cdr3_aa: CASSLAAGGTEQYF

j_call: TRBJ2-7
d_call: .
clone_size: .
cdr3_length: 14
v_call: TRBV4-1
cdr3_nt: TGCGCCAGCAGCCAAGGTTTCGACTCTGGCGAGCAGTACTTC
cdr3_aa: CASSQGFDSGEQYF

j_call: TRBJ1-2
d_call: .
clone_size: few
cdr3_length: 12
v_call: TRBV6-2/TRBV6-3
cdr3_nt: TGTGCCAGTTCCGGACAGAACTATGGCTACACCTTC
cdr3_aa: CASSGQNYGYTF

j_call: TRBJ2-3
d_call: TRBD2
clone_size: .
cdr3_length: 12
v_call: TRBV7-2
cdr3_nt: TGTGCCACTAGACTAGCGGGGGATACGCAGTATTTT
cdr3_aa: CATRLAGDTQYF

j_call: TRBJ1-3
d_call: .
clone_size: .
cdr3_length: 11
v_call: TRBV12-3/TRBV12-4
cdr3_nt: TGTGCCAGCAGTTTGGAGTACACCATATATTTT
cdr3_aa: CASSLEYTIYF

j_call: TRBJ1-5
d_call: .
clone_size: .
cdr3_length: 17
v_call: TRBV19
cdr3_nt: TGTGCCAGTACCAGAGGGGGACGGGGTTATAGCAATCAGCCCCAGCATTTT
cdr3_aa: CASTRGGRGYSNQPQHF

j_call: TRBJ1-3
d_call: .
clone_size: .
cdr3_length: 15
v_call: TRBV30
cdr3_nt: TGTGCCTGGAGTGTACTAGGGGCGCTTGGAAACACCATATATTTT
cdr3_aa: CAWSVLGALGNTIYF

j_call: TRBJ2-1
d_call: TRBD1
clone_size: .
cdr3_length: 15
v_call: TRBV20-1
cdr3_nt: TGCAGTGCTAGAGATCGAACGACAGGGGGCAATGAGCAGTTCTTC
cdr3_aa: CSARDRTTGGNEQFF

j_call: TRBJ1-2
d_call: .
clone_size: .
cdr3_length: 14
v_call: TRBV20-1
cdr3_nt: TGCAGTGCTAGAGACCTTGCACAGGGAAGAGGCTACACCTTC
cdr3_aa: CSARDLAQGRGYTF

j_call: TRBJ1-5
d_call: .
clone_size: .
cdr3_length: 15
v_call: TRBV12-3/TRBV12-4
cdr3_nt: TGTGCCAGCAGTTTAGGGGGTTGGGGCAATCAGCCCCAGCATTTT
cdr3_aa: CASSLGGWGNQPQHF

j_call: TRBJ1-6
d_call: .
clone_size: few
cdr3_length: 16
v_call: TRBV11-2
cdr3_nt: TGTGCCAGCAGCTTACGAGGGAGCTCCTATAATTCACCCCTCCACTTT
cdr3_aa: CASSLRGSSYNSPLHF

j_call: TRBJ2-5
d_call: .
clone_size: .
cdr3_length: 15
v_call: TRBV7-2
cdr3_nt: TGTGCCAGCAGCTTAGGTTCAGGTAGCCAAGAGACCCAGTACTTC
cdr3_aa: CASSLGSGSQETQYF

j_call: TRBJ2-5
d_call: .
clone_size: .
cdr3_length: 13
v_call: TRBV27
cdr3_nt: TGTGCCAGCAGTACAGGTTTTGGAGAGACCCAGTACTTC
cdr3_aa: CASSTGFGETQYF

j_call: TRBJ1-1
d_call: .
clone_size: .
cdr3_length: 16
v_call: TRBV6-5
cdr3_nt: TGTGCCAGCAGTTACTCGATGGGGCGCGGGATCACTGAAGCTTTCTTT
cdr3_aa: CASSYSMGRGITEAFF

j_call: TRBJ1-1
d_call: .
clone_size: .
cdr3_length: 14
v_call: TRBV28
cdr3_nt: TGTGCCAGCAGTTTAACAGGGATTAACACTGAAGCTTTCTTT
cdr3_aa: CASSLTGINTEAFF

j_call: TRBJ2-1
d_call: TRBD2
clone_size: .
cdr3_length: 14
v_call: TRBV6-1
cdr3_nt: TGTGCCAGCAGACCCAGCGGGATCTACAATGAGCAGTTCTTC
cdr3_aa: CASRPSGIYNEQFF

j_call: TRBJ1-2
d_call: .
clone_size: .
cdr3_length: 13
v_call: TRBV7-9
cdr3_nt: TGTGCCAGCAGCTTATACAGTAACTATGGCTACACCTTC
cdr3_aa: CASSLYSNYGYTF

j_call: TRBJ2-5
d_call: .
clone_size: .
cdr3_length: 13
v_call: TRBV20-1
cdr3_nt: TGCAGTGCTATTGGACAGCATAAAGAGACCCAGTACTTC
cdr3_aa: CSAIGQHKETQYF

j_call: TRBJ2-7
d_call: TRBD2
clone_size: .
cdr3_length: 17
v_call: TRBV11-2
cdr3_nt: TGTGCCAGCAGCTTAGTATTGAGGACTAGCGGATCCTACGAGCAGTACTTC
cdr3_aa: CASSLVLRTSGSYEQYF

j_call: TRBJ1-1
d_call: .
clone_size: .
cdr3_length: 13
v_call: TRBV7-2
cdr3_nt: TGTGCCAGCAGCTTAGGATACGGCACTGAAGCTTTCTTT
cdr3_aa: CASSLGYGTEAFF

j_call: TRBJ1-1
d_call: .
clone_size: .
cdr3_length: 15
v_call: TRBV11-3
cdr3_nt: TGTGCCAGCAGCTTAGTTTACGGGACCTCCACTGAAGCTTTCTTT
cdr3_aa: CASSLVYGTSTEAFF

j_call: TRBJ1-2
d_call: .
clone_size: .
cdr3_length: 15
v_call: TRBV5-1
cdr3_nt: TGCGCCAGCAGCCCACAGGGAGGCCCTAACTATGGCTACACCTTC
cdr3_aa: CASSPQGGPNYGYTF

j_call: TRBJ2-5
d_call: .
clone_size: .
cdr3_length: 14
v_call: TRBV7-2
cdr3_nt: TGTGCCAGCAGCTTAGGACCCTCGGGGGAGACCCAGTACTTC
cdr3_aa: CASSLGPSGETQYF

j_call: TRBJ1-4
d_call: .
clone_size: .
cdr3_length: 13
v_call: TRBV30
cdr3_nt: TGTGCCTGGAGTGGGGGGCACGGTGAAAAACTGTTTTTT
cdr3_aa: CAWSGGHGEKLFF

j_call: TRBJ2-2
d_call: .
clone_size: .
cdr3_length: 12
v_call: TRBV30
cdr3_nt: TGTGCCTGGGGCCCGGGGAGCGGGGAGCTGTTTTTT
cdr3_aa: CAWGPGSGELFF

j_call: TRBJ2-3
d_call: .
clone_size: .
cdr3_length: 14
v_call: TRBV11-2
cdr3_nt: TGTGCCAGCAGCTTAGGGGGTCTCAGCGATACGCAGTATTTT
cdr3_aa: CASSLGGLSDTQYF

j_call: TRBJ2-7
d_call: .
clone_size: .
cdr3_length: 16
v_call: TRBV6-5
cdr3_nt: TGTGCCAGCAGTTACTCGACCCCAGGGAGCCCCTACGAGCAGTACTTC
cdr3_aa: CASSYSTPGSPYEQYF

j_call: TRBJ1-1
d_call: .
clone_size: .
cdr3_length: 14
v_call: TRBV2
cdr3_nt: TGTGCCAGCAGTGTAGGGGGGACCAACACTGAAGCTTTCTTT
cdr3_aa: CASSVGGTNTEAFF

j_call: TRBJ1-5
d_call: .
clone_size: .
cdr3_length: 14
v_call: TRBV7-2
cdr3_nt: TGTGCCAGCAGCTTAACACAGGGATATCAGCCCCAGCATTTT
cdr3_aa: CASSLTQGYQPQHF

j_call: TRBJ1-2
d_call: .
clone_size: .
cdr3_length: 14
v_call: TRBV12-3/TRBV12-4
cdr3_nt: TGTGCCAGCAGTTTGTCGGACGGAAGATATGGCTACACCTTC
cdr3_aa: CASSLSDGRYGYTF

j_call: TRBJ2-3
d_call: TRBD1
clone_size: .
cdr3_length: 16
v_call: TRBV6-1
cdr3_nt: TGTGCCAGCAGGCCCACCGGGACAGGAGAGGCAGATACGCAGTATTTT
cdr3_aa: CASRPTGTGEADTQYF

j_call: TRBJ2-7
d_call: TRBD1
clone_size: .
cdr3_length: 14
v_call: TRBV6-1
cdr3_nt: TGTGCCAGTCAAACCGGGACAGGGGGCGCCGAGCAGTACTTC
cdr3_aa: CASQTGTGGAEQYF

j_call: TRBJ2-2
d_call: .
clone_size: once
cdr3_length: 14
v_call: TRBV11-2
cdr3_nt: TGTGCCAGCAGCCTGGGACTTGACACCGGGGAGCTGTTTTTT
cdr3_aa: CASSLGLDTGELFF